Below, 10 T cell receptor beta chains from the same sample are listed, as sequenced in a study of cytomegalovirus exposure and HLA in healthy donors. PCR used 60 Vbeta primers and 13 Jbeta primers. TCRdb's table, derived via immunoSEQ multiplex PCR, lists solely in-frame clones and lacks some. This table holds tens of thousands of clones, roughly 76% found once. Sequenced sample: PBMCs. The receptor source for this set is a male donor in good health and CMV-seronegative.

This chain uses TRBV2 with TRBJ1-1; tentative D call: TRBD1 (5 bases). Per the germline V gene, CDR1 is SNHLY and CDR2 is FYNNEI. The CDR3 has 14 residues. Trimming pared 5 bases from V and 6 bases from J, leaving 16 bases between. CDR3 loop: CASSQQGPGAEAFF. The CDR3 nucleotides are TGTGCCAGCAGTCAGCAGGGCCCTGGCGCTGAAGCTTTCTTT.

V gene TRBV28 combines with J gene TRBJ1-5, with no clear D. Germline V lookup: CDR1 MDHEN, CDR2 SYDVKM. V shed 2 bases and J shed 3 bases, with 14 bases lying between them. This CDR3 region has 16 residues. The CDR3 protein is CASSLRGLPVNQPQHF. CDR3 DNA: TGTGCCAGCAGTTTAAGAGGGTTGCCGGTCAATCAGCCCCAGCATTTT.

CDR3 coding DNA: TGTGCCAGCAGCTTGAGACAGGGTATCAGGGCCGCACATACAGATACGCAGTATTTT. Translated: CASSLRQGIRAAHTDTQYF. The chain carries TRBV11-2 and TRBJ2-3; TRBD1 agrees at 7 bases. Looked up from germline, CDR1 is SGHAT and CDR2 is FQNNGV. Losses at the gene ends were 3 bases for V and 3 bases for J; bases not matched to a gene: 18. There are 19 residues in the CDR3.

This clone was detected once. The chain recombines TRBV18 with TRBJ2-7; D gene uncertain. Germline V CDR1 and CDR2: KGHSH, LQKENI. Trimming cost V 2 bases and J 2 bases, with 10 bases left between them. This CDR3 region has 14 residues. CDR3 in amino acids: CASSPLAATYEQYF. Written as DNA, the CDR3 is TGTGCCAGCTCACCATTAGCAGCGACCTACGAGCAGTACTTC.

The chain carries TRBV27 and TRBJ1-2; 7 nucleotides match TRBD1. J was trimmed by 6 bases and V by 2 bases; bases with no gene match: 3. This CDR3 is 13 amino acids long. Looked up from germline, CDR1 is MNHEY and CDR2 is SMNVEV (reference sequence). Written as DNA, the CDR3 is TGTGCCAGCAGTTTAGAGGGGGCGGATGGCTACACCTTC. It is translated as CASSLEGADGYTF.

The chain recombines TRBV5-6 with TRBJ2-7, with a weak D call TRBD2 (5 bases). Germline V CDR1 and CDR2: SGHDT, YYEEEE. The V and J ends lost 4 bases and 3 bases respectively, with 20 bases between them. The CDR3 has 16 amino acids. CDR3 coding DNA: TGTGCCAGCAGCCAAGAGCCGAGTCGGACTCTCTACGAGCAGTACTTC. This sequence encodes CASSQEPSRTLYEQYF.

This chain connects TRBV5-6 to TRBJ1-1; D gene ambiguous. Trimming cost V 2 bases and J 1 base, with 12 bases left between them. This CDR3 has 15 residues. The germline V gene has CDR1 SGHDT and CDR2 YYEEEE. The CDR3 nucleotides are TGTGCCAGCAGCTTTAATCCGGAGCGGAACACTGAAGCTTTCTTT. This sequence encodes CASSFNPERNTEAFF.

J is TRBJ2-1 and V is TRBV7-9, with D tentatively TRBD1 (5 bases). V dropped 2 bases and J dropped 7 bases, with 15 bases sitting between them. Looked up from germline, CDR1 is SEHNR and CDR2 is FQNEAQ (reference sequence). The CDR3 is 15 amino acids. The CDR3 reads CASSLRRGAVNEQFF. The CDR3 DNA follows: TGTGCCAGCAGCTTAAGAAGGGGCGCGGTGAATGAGCAGTTCTTC.

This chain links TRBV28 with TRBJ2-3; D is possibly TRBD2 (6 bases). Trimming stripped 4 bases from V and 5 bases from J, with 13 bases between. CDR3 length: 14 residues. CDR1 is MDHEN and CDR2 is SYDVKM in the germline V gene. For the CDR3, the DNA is TGTGCCAGCAGTTCCGGAGGGCCAAGAGATACGCAGTATTTT. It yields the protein CASSSGGPRDTQYF.

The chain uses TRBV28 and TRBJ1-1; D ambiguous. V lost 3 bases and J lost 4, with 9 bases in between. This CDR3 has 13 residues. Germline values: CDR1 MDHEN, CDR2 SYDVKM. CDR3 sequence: CASSFRGSTEAFF. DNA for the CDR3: TGTGCCAGCAGTTTCCGCGGAAGCACTGAAGCTTTCTTT.